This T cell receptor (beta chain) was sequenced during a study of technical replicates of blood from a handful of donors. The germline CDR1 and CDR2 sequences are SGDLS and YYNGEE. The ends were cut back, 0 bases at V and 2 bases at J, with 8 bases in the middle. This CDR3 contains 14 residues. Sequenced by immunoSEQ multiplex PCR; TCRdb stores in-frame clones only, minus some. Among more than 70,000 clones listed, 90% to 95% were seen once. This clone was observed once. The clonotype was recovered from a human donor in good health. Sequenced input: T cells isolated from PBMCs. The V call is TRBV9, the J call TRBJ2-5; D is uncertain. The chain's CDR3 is CASSVGSQQETQYF. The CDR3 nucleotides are TGTGCCAGCAGCGTAGGGAGTCAGCAAGAGACCCAGTACTTC.